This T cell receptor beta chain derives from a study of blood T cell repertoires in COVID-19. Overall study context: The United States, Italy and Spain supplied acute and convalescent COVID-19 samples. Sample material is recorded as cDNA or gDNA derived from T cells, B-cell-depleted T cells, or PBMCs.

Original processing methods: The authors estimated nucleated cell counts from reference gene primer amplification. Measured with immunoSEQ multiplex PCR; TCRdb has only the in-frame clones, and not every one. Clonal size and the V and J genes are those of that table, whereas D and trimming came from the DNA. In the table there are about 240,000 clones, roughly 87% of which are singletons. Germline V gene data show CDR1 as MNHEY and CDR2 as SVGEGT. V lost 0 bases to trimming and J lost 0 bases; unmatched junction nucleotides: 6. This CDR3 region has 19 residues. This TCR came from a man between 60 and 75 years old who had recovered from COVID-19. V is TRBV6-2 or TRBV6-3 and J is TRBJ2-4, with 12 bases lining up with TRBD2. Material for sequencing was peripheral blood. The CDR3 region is CASSYSPWTSGVAKNIQYF. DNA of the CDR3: TGTGCCAGCAGTTACTCACCTTGGACTAGCGGGGTAGCCAAAAACATTCAGTACTTC.